The 27 T cell receptor beta chains in this list originate from one sample, sequenced in a study of regulatory T cells in long-lasting Graves disease. Time point specified: newly diagnosed GD, antithyroid drugs for less than 3 months. Scientists built the TCR library using RNA that was extracted from PBMCs. Researchers made TCR beta libraries by using iRepertoire HTBI primers and running Arm-PCR on CDR3 regions. From the multiplex PCR reads, TCRdb called clonotypes with MiXCR, one entry per CDR3 protein. The sample has about 330,000 distinct CDR3 sequences, around 15% seen once. The data were also submitted as part of a second study, on T cells in Graves' hyperthyroidism and ophthalmopathy.

Sequencing was performed on peripheral blood mononuclear cells (PBMCs), taken at new diagnosis, from a patient treated with antithyroid drugs. The receptor source for this set is a woman younger than 30 with Graves disease.

In regard to this clonotype: At one end, the junction sequence differs from germline, possibly due to a read error. This chain joins TRBV20-1 and TRBJ2-5; 10 nucleotides align to TRBD2. Looked up from germline, CDR1 is DFQATT and CDR2 is SNEGSKA (reference sequence). CDR3 length: 16 residues. The CDR3 sequence: CSARRLAGAEQETQHF. In nucleotides, the CDR3 is TGCAGTGCTAGAAGGCTAGCGGGAGCTGAGCAAGAGACCCAGCACTTC.

This clonotype was recorded many times. This chain uses TRBV29-1 with TRBJ2-1, with 9 bases matching TRBD2. CDR3 length: 15 amino acids. Germline CDR1 and CDR2: SQVTM and ANQGSEA. The V and J ends lost 8 bases and 10 bases, in that order; junction bases with no gene match: 18. CDR3 in amino acids: CSLTGGGGTVGEQFF. In DNA, the CDR3 is TGCAGCCTGACGGGCGGGGGGGGGACCGTCGGCGAGCAGTTCTTC.

The sample holds many counts of this clonotype. The chain carries TRBV3-1 and TRBJ2-1, with 12 bases identical to TRBD2. Germline V gives CDR1 LGHDT, CDR2 YNNKEL (reference sequence). The CDR3 has 18 residues. The ends lost 4 bases at V and 7 bases at J; junction bases unmatched: 14. As DNA, the CDR3 is TGTGCCAGCAGCCCGACCCAGGGACTAGCGGGTAAGGCTAATGAGCAGTTCTTC. It yields the protein CASSPTQGLAGKANEQFF.

This clonotype was detected ten times or more. The chain has TRBV28 and TRBJ1-1; tentatively, D is TRBD1 (6 bases). Per germline, CDR1 MDHEN and CDR2 SYDVKM. V was pared by 4 bases and J by 1 base, with 13 bases between. This CDR3 is 15 amino acids long. The CDR3 loop is CASSSSGTRNTEAFF. The CDR3 region has the DNA TGTGCCAGCAGTTCATCCGGGACAAGGAACACTGAAGCTTTCTTT.

The V and J genes are TRBV28 and TRBJ1-2, with D unclear. Trimming cost V 10 bases and J 3 bases, with 15 bases left between them. The V gene's germline CDR1 is MDHEN and CDR2 SYDVKM. This CDR3 comprises 13 residues. The CDR3 here is CATLRGHDYGYTF. CDR3 bases: TGTGCCACCCTCCGAGGGCACGACTATGGCTACACCTTC.

The chain is built from TRBV5-1 and TRBJ2-3, with D uncertain. The V and J ends lost 1 base and 5 bases respectively, with 5 bases between them. The CDR3 has 12 residues. Per the germline V gene, CDR1 is SGHRS and CDR2 is YFSETQ. CDR3 amino acids: CASSLTRDTQYF. The CDR3, as DNA: TGCGCCAGCAGCTTGACAAGAGATACGCAGTATTTT.

The chain employs TRBV27 and TRBJ1-2, with TRBD1 matching over 7 bases. The CDR3 extends over 15 amino acids. Germline V gene sequence: CDR1 MNHEY, CDR2 SMNVEV (reference sequence). V gave up 3 bases and J gave up 0 bases; unmatched junction bases: 4. CDR3 coding DNA: TGTGCCAGCAGTTTCCCGACAGGGCCTAACTATGGCTACACCTTC. Its protein product is CASSFPTGPNYGYTF.

This clonotype was counted ten times or more. The chain joins TRBV10-2 to TRBJ2-7, with D possibly TRBD2 on 5 matching bases. From germline, CDR1 is WSHSY and CDR2 SAAADI. The length of the CDR3 is 11 residues. Trimming stripped 6 bases from V and 5 bases from J, with 8 bases between. CDR3: CASSHGNEQYF. The DNA of the CDR3 is TGCGCCAGCAGCCACGGGAACGAGCAGTACTTC.

Only a few counts were recorded for this clonotype. The chain carries TRBV5-6 and TRBJ2-7; D is perhaps TRBD1 (5 bases). The CDR3 sequence is 15 residues long. Deletions cut 2 bases from V and 0 bases from J, with 12 bases between. Looked up from germline, CDR1 is SGHDT and CDR2 is YYEEEE. Here the CDR3 DNA reads TGTGCCAGCAGCTTTCCAGGGTCACCCTCCTACGAGCAGTACTTC. It translates to CASSFPGSPSYEQYF. Using reference TRBV5-6 and TRBJ2-7 for the parts outside the CDR3, the full variable domain is DAGVTQSPTHLIKTRGQQVTLRCSPKSGHDTVSWYQQALGQGPQFIFQYYEEEERQRGNFPDRFSGHQFPNYSSELNVNALLLGDSALYLCASSFPGSPSYEQYFGPGTRLTVT.

V is TRBV11-2 and J is TRBJ1-3; D may be TRBD1 (6 bases). Germline V gene lookup returns CDR1 SGHAT and CDR2 FQNNGV. V was cut by 1 base and J by 0 bases, with 10 bases left in between. CDR3 length equals 16 residues. This CDR3 is CASSLVGTSSGNTIYF. Here the CDR3 DNA reads TGTGCCAGCAGCTTAGTTGGGACAAGCTCTGGAAACACCATATATTTT.

Comment on this clonotype: This clone may be a read error of a much larger clone one base away. V usage is TRBV3-1 and J usage is TRBJ2-3; perhaps TRBD1 as D (5 bases). The J call is doubtful: the DNA matches TRBJ1-1 better. The CDR3 is 13 residues long. In germline, CDR1 is LGHDT, CDR2 YNNKEL (reference sequence). The CDR3 region is CASSQDRRGGAFF. CDR3 nucleotides: TGTGCCAGCAGCCAAGATCGTAGGGGTGGAGCTTTCTTT.

In its sample, this clonotype was seen many times. The CDR3 reads CASSQGTGGAVGSSYEQYF. The DNA of the CDR3 is TGCGCCAGCAGCCAAGGGACAGGGGGGGCAGTAGGGTCGAGCTACGAGCAGTACTTC. The V gene is TRBV4-1, the J gene TRBJ2-7; 10 bases agree with TRBD1. CDR3 length: 19 amino acids. The germline V gene encodes CDR1 MGHRA and CDR2 YSYEKL. Trimming at V came to 1 base and at J to 3 bases, leaving 15 bases not matched to a gene.

The gene calls are TRBV19 and TRBJ1-1; D unclear. Trimming stripped 6 bases from V and 0 bases from J, with 14 bases between. Germline-derived CDR1 and CDR2 are LNHDA and SQIVND (reference sequence). There are 15 residues in the CDR3. CDR3 sequence reads: CASRPGPGLNTEAFF. The CDR3 DNA reads TGTGCCAGTAGGCCCGGTCCAGGCCTGAACACTGAAGCTTTCTTT.

This clonotype was found many times. The chain couples TRBV2 to TRBJ1-4; the match to TRBD1 covers 7 bases. This CDR3 region has 15 residues. V was clipped by 6 bases and J by 10 bases; unmatched bases: 14. The germline CDR1 and CDR2 sequences are SNHLY and FYNNEI. The CDR3 coding sequence is TGTGCCAGCAGCATCCTTTGGACAGGAGCCGTAAAACTGTTTTTT. Translation gives CASSILWTGAVKLFF.

Concerning this clonotype itself: A much larger clonotype is one base distant, so this may be a read error. J is TRBJ2-1 and V is TRBV6-5; TRBD2 agrees at 9 bases. This CDR3 is built from 18 residues. In germline, CDR1 is MNHEY, CDR2 SVGAGI. CDR3 nucleotide sequence: TGTGCCAGCAGTTACTCGACCCCCGGACTAGCGCCCTACAGTGAGCAGTTCTTC. Protein: CASSYSTPGLAPYSEQFF.

The chain links TRBV6-2 or TRBV6-3 to TRBJ2-3; 7 bases are shared with TRBD1. V trimming: 6 bases; J trimming: 4 bases; junction bases outside the gene matches: 1. The CDR3 has 12 amino acids. The germline V gene encodes CDR1 MNHEY and CDR2 SVGEGT. The CDR3 bases are TGTGCCAGCAGAGGGGGCGCAGATACGCAGTATTTT. Residues: CASRGGADTQYF.

Concerning this clonotype itself: The CDR3 carries no conserved terminal phenylalanine or tryptophan, so it likely arises from a read error. V usage is TRBV28 and J usage is TRBJ1-2; unclear D gene. Germline lookup yields CDR1 MDHEN and CDR2 SYDVKM. The V gene lost 3 bases and the J gene lost 2 bases, with 13 bases spanning the gap. This CDR3 comprises 15 residues. The CDR3 sequence: CASSFIRGENYGYTL. CDR3 DNA sequence: TGTGCCAGCAGTTTCATACGGGGTGAAAACTATGGCTACACCCTC.

This clonotype has a count of ten or more. The chain couples TRBV10-3 to TRBJ2-7, with a weak D call TRBD2 (6 bases). Trimming took off 2 bases at V and 3 bases at J, with 14 bases between the two ends. Per germline, CDR1 ENHRY and CDR2 SYGVKD. The CDR3 is 15 amino acids. CDR3 nucleotide sequence: TGTGCCATCAGTGAGGGACTACAGAAGAGCTACGAGCAGTACTTC. This codes for CAISEGLQKSYEQYF.

This clonotype has at least ten counts. This chain joins TRBV18 and TRBJ2-2; D is tentatively TRBD1 or TRBD2 (5 bases each). V was clipped by 4 bases and J by 7 bases, with 10 bases between them. Germline values: CDR1 KGHSH, CDR2 LQKENI. The CDR3 consists of 13 residues. CDR3 in amino acids: CASSRGDRGELFF. Here the CDR3 DNA reads TGTGCCAGCTCACGAGGGGACCGCGGGGAGCTGTTTTTT.

The table lists this clonotype with many counts. The chain employs TRBV6-5 and TRBJ1-1; TRBD1 might be the D (6 bases). With 2 bases removed from V and 4 bases from J, the gap between germline ends came to 14 bases. Germline CDR1 reads MNHEY; CDR2 reads SVGAGI. There are 15 residues in the CDR3. The chain's CDR3 is CASSYPPGAGTEAFF. The CDR3 nucleotides read TGTGCCAGCAGTTACCCCCCAGGGGCCGGCACTGAAGCTTTCTTT.

This clonotype has only a few counts. A single base is all that separates this from a far larger clone, so a read error is likely. The rearrangement links TRBV5-4 to TRBJ1-1, with a possible D match to TRBD1 (6 bases). Germline loops: CDR1 SGHNT, CDR2 YYREEE (reference sequence). V was cut by 2 bases and J by 0 bases, with 8 bases left in between. The CDR3 runs to 14 residues. DNA for the CDR3: TGTGCCAGCAGCTTACAGGGTGTGAACACTGAAGCTTTCTTT. Its translation is CASSLQGVNTEAFF.

This clonotype was recorded many times. The rearrangement links TRBV28 to TRBJ1-5; D perhaps matches TRBD1 (5 bases). Trimming cost V 3 bases and J 3 bases, with 18 bases left between them. Germline V CDR1 and CDR2: MDHEN, SYDVKM. This CDR3 spans 17 amino acids. The CDR3 protein is CASSLSRRGPSNQPQHF. The CDR3 coding sequence is TGTGCCAGCAGTTTGTCTCGTAGGGGCCCGTCCAATCAGCCCCAGCATTTT.

This clonotype occurred a few times. J is TRBJ2-2 and V is TRBV5-4; D possibly corresponds to TRBD1 (7 bases). The ends were cut back, 2 bases at V and 2 bases at J, with 13 bases in the middle. The CDR3 is 16 amino acids. CDR1 and CDR2 (germline): SGHNT, YYREEE (reference sequence). The CDR3 spells CASSLSGGINTGELFF. DNA of the CDR3: TGTGCCAGCAGCTTATCAGGGGGGATAAACACCGGGGAGCTGTTTTTT.

The J gene is TRBJ2-5, the V gene TRBV28; D is ambiguous. The CDR3 spans 15 residues. In germline, CDR1 is MDHEN, CDR2 SYDVKM. V lost 7 bases and J 0 bases, leaving 15 bases between the germline ends. The CDR3 spells CASTSPLSNQETQYF. For the CDR3, the DNA is TGTGCCAGCACCAGCCCCCTCAGCAACCAAGAGACCCAGTACTTC.

The chain combines TRBV7-9 with TRBJ2-7; the match to TRBD2 covers 8 bases. The length of the CDR3 is 17 residues. Germline trimming cut 5 bases from V and 1 base from J; bases unmatched to any gene: 13. Per germline, CDR1 SEHNR and CDR2 FQNEAQ (reference sequence). The CDR3: CASSSYSGTRSSYEQYF. CDR3 bases: TGTGCCAGCAGCAGCTACTCCGGGACTAGAAGTTCCTACGAGCAGTACTTC.

This clonotype has at least ten counts. This sequence joins TRBV24-1 and TRBJ2-3; 10 positions agree with TRBD2. V lost 5 bases and J lost 3; bases outside the gene matches: 4. The CDR3 totals 15 residues. Germline lookup yields CDR1 KGHDR and CDR2 SFDVKD. The CDR3 DNA is TGTGCCACCAGTGGGGCTAGCGGGGGAACAGATACGCAGTATTTT. Translated, it gives CATSGASGGTDTQYF.

As concerns this clonotype: This likely reflects a read error, since a far larger clone is one base away. The CDR3 nucleotides are TGTGCCAGCTCACCCGTCGGAAACAATGAGCAGCTCTTC. Encoded protein: CASSPVGNNEQLF. The gene calls are TRBV27 and TRBJ2-1, with no clear D. This CDR3 comprises 13 residues. Germline V gene lookup returns CDR1 MNHEY and CDR2 SMNVEV (reference sequence).